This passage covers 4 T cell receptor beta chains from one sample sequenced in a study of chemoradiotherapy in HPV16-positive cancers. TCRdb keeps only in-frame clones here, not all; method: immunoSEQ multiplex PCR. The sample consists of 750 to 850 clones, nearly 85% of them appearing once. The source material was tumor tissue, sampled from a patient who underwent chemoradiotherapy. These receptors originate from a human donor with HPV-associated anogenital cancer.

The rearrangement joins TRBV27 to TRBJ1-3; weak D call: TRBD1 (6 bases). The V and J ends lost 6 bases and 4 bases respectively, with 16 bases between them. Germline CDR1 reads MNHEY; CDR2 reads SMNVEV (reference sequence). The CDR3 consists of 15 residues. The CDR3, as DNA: TGTGCCAGCAGACCCTCGGGGGCGCGAGGAAACACCATATATTTT. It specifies CASRPSGARGNTIYF.

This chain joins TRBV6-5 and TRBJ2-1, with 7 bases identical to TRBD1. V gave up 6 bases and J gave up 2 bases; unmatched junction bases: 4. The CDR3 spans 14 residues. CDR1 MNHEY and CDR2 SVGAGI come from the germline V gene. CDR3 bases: TGTGCCAGCAGAAATGACAGGGCCTACAATGAGCAGTTCTTC. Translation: CASRNDRAYNEQFF.

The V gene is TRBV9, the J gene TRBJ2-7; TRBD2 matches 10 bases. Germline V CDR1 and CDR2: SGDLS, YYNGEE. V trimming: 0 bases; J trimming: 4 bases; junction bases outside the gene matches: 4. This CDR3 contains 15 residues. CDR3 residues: CASSVGPSGSYEQYF. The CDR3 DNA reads TGTGCCAGCAGCGTAGGCCCTAGCGGGAGTTACGAGCAGTACTTC.

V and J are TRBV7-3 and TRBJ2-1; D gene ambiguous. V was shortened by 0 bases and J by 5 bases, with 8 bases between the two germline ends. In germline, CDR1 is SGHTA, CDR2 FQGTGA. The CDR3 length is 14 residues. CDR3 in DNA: TGTGCCAGCAGCTTAACGAATCTGGACAATGAGCAGTTCTTC. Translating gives CASSLTNLDNEQFF. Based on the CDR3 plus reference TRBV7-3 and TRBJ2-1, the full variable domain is GAGVSQTPSNKVTEKGKYVELRCDPISGHTALYWYRQSLGQGPEFLIYFQGTGAADDSGLPNDRFFAVRPEGSVSTLKIQRTERGDSAVYLCASSLTNLDNEQFFGPGTRLTVL.